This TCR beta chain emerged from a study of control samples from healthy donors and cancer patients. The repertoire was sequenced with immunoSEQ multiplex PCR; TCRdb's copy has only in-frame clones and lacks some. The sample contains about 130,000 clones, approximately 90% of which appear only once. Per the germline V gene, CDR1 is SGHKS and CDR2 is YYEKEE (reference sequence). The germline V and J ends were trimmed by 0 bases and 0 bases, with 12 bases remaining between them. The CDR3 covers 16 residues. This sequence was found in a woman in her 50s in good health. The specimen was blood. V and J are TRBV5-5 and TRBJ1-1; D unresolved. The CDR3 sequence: CASSLAPEALNTEAFF. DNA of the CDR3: TGTGCCAGCAGCTTGGCCCCTGAGGCCTTGAACACTGAAGCTTTCTTT.